A selection of T cell receptor beta chains follows, all from one sample in a study of glioma-infiltrating T cells. In TCRdb, the multiplex PCR reads were re-called with MiXCR into one record per CDR3 protein. Here the sample spans thousands of distinct CDR3 sequences, roughly a third being singletons. Input material: glioma tissue, nonneoplastic brain tissue, or PBMCs (not recorded which). These receptors were collected from a human donor with low-grade glioma or glioblastoma, undergoing nonglioma brain surgery, or in good health (not recorded which). Each CDR3 is given with its conserved first and last residue. The order of the fields is CDR3 protein, CDR3 DNA, D gene, J gene, clone size, V gene. A D gene is named only where the DNA matches it firmly. Size is stated for part of the rows, as once, few or many counts, or as a class when the clone is expanded.

CASSLAGLDTQYF	TGTGCCAGCAGCTTAGCGGGGCTTGATACGCAGTATTTT	-	TRBJ2-3	many	TRBV7-2
CASSNQIPFRATNEKLFF	TGTGCCAGCAGCAACCAAATTCCTTTCCGGGCAACTAATGAAAAACTGTTTTTT	-	TRBJ1-4	medium-sized	TRBV6-1
CASTPTGSCNEQSF	TGTGCCAGCACCCCCACAGGTTCCTGCAATGAGCAGTCCTTC	-	TRBJ2-1	-	TRBV6-1
CASRATAYSSGANVLTF	TGTGCCAGCAGGGCGACAGCTTACAGCTCTGGGGCCAACGTCCTGACTTTC	-	TRBJ2-6	-	TRBV6-1
CASSMSWTGQGKKEPQHF	TGTGCCAGTAGTATGAGTTGGACGGGACAGGGAAAGAAGGAGCCCCAGCATTTT	TRBD1	TRBJ1-5	many	TRBV19
CASRRGVDNQPQHF	TGTGCCAGCCGGCGGGGGGTGGACAATCAGCCCCAGCATTTT	-	TRBJ1-5	many	TRBV12-3/TRBV12-4
CASTVDSLDGYTF	TGTGCCAGCACCGTCGACAGTCTGGATGGCTACACCTTC	-	TRBJ1-2	many	TRBV7-9
CASSVLGWAEAFF	TGTGCCAGTAGTGTTCTAGGGTGGGCTGAAGCTTTCTTT	-	TRBJ1-1	many	TRBV19
CASSPGQGLTDTQYF	TGCGCCAGCAGCCCGGGACAGGGGCTCACAGATACGCAGTATTTT	TRBD1	TRBJ2-3	many	TRBV4-3
CTSSNSDRLYNEQFF	TGTACCAGTAGTAATTCCGACAGGCTTTACAATGAGCAGTTCTTC	-	TRBJ2-1	-	TRBV19
CASPSGDTEAFF	TGTGCCAGCCCCTCGGGAGACACTGAAGCTTTCTTT	-	TRBJ1-1	-	TRBV6-2/TRBV6-3
CSAKNDNSGNTIYF	TGCAGTGCTAAAAACGACAACTCTGGAAACACCATATATTTT	-	TRBJ1-3	medium-sized	TRBV20-1
CASTGTSGSGANVLTF	TGTGCCAGCACCGGGACGTCCGGCTCTGGGGCCAACGTCCTGACTTTC	-	TRBJ2-6	few	TRBV18
CASSFWTGRDTEAFF	TGTGCCAGCAGCTTCTGGACAGGGCGTGACACTGAAGCTTTCTTT	TRBD1	TRBJ1-1	few	TRBV5-6
CASGQGGAGDTQYF	TGTGCCAGCGGCCAGGGGGGGGCTGGAGATACGCAGTATTTT	-	TRBJ2-3	-	TRBV11-2
CASSQGGGPKTQYF	TGCGCCAGCAGCCAGGGGGGGGGTCCCAAGACCCAGTACTTC	TRBD2	TRBJ2-5	many	TRBV4-3
CASSRDSGVYNEQYF	TGTGCCAGTAGTAGGGATAGCGGGGTTTACAATGAGCAGTACTTC	TRBD2	TRBJ2-5	-	TRBV19
CSVEGLNYGYTF	TGCAGCGTTGAGGGTTTAAACTATGGCTACACCTTC	-	TRBJ1-2	many	TRBV29-1
CASSLGTRGITYEQYF	TGTGCCAGCAGCTTAGGAACGCGGGGAATTACCTACGAGCAGTACTTC	-	TRBJ2-7	many	TRBV7-2
CASSQSVDTQYF	TGTGCCAGCAGCCAATCAGTTGATACGCAGTATTTT	-	TRBJ2-3	medium-sized	TRBV5-4
CASSYSISRGKQHF	TGTGCCAGCAGTTACTCGATCAGCAGGGGAAAGCAGCACTTC	-	TRBJ2-7	-	TRBV6-2/TRBV6-3
CASSPDRGRYEQYF	TGTGCCAGCTCACCGGACAGGGGGCGGTACGAGCAGTACTTC	TRBD1	TRBJ2-7	many	TRBV18
CASRTGGEKLFF	TGTGCCAGCAGGACAGGGGGGGAAAAACTGTTTTTT	TRBD1	TRBJ1-4	many	TRBV2
CATSDLRTVNTEAFF	TGTGCCACCAGTGATTTAAGAACAGTGAACACTGAAGCTTTCTTT	-	TRBJ1-1	medium-sized	TRBV24-1
CASVWTGQNTEAFF	TGTGCCAGCGTCTGGACAGGACAGAACACTGAAGCTTTCTTT	TRBD1	TRBJ1-1	medium-sized	TRBV2
CASSPGQGETDTQYF	TGTGCTAGCAGCCCCGGACAGGGGGAAACAGATACGCAGTATTTT	TRBD1	TRBJ2-3	medium-sized	TRBV7-7
CASSLSNSGDTIYF	TGTGCCAGCAGCTTAAGCAACTCTGGAGACACCATATATTTT	-	TRBJ1-3	many	TRBV7-2
CASGSTQDTGELFF	TGTGCCAGCGGCTCGACACAGGACACCGGGGAGCTGTTTTTT	-	TRBJ2-2	few	TRBV12-3/TRBV12-4
CASSLDQAQETHYF	TGTGCCAGCAGTTTAGACCAAGCCCAAGAGACCCATTACTTC	-	TRBJ2-5	-	TRBV12-3/TRBV12-4
CSSSRTVGEKPQHF	TGTTCCAGCAGTCGAACAGTGGGAGAAAAGCCCCAGCATTTT	-	TRBJ1-5	-	TRBV6-2/TRBV6-3
CASSEDWGDGYTF	TGCGCCAGCAGCGAGGATTGGGGGGATGGCTACACCTTC	-	TRBJ1-2	many	TRBV5-1
CASNRGTPVVSPLHF	TGTGCCAGCAACCGAGGGACACCAGTCGTTTCACCCCTCCACTTT	-	TRBJ1-6	many	TRBV12-3/TRBV12-4
CASSELDRGEQYF	TGTGCCAGCAGCGAATTGGACAGGGGCGAGCAGTACTTC	TRBD1	TRBJ2-7	-	TRBV27
CSARDERGDPTDTQYF	TGCAGTGCTAGAGATGAGCGGGGGGACCCCACAGATACGCAGTATTTT	TRBD2	TRBJ2-3	medium-sized	TRBV20-1
CASSQGAGLGNTIYF	TGTGCCAGCAGTCAGGGCGCGGGTTTAGGAAACACCATATATTTT	-	TRBJ1-3	few	TRBV12-3/TRBV12-4
CASSYRQDSYEQYF	TGTGCCAGCAGTTACAGACAGGACTCCTACGAGCAGTACTTC	-	TRBJ2-7	many	TRBV6-6
CASSEALAPSGGAWDEQFF	TGTGCCAGCAGTGAAGCCCTCGCACCGAGCGGGGGGGCCTGGGATGAGCAGTTCTTC	TRBD2	TRBJ2-1	-	TRBV6-1
CASSLNGNPYEQYF	TGTGCCAGCAGCTTGAATGGCAACCCCTACGAGCAGTACTTC	-	TRBJ2-7	many	TRBV5-4
CASRPSVGPQHF	TGTGCCAGCAGACCTTCCGTCGGGCCCCAGCATTTT	-	TRBJ1-5	medium-sized	TRBV6-1
CASSILAGGRGTDTQYF	TGTGCCAGCAGTATCCTAGCGGGGGGGCGAGGCACAGATACGCAGTATTTT	TRBD2	TRBJ2-3	many	TRBV2
CASSYQQGRAYEQYF	TGTGCCAGCAGTTACCAACAGGGGCGGGCTTACGAGCAGTACTTC	TRBD1	TRBJ2-7	medium-sized	TRBV6-2/TRBV6-3
CASSLTAPRDTQYF	TGCGCCAGCAGCTTAACAGCTCCAAGGGATACGCAGTATTTT	-	TRBJ2-3	many	TRBV5-1
CASTNGGALEQFF	TGTGCCAGCACCAACGGGGGGGCTCTTGAGCAGTTCTTC	TRBD2	TRBJ2-1	many	TRBV12-3/TRBV12-4
CAAGVSSYEQYF	TGTGCCGCCGGGGTGTCCTCCTACGAGCAGTACTTC	-	TRBJ2-7	-	TRBV6-1
CASRDGSSHEQYF	TGTGCCAGCAGGGACGGGTCCTCCCACGAGCAGTACTTC	-	TRBJ2-7	medium-sized	TRBV6-1
CASSLRSGWQEAYEQYF	TGTGCCAGCAGCTTAAGATCAGGCTGGCAGGAGGCCTACGAGCAGTACTTC	-	TRBJ2-7	-	TRBV7-8
CASRPSSGTSRNEQFF	TGTGCCAGCAGACCCAGCTCCGGGACTAGCCGCAATGAGCAGTTCTTC	TRBD2	TRBJ2-1	-	TRBV6-1
CASSEASRAPYEQYF	TGTGCCAGCAGTGAAGCTTCAAGAGCACCCTACGAGCAGTACTTC	-	TRBJ2-7	-	TRBV6-1
CSARGRNEQFF	TGCAGTGCTAGAGGCCGCAATGAGCAGTTCTTC	-	TRBJ2-1	many	TRBV20-1
CASSLGGLAAVDEQFF	TGTGCCAGCAGCTTAGGGGGACTAGCAGCAGTTGATGAGCAGTTCTTC	TRBD2	TRBJ2-1	medium-sized	TRBV7-2
CASSWGQVLGGVGYTF	TGTGCCAGCAGTTGGGGACAGGTCCTAGGAGGGGTAGGCTACACCTTC	TRBD1	TRBJ1-2	medium-sized	TRBV12-3/TRBV12-4
CASSPTMNTEAFF	TGTGCCAGTAGCCCAACGATGAACACTGAAGCTTTCTTT	-	TRBJ1-1	many	TRBV19
CTIGQGHSYEQHF	TGTACCATTGGACAGGGCCACTCCTACGAGCAGCACTTC	TRBD1	TRBJ2-7	-	TRBV6-6
CASRVDSLSGNTIYF	TGTGCCAGCAGGGTGGACAGCCTCTCTGGAAACACCATATATTTT	-	TRBJ1-3	many	TRBV2
CASSFNTLAAEQFF	TGTGCCAGCAGCTTTAATACTCTAGCGGCAGAGCAGTTCTTC	TRBD2	TRBJ2-1	few	TRBV11-3
CASSLDRSNQPQHF	TGTGCCAGCAGCTTAGACAGGAGCAATCAGCCCCAGCATTTT	-	TRBJ1-5	medium-sized	TRBV7-9
CASSLTPGSEAFF	TGTGCCAGCAGCTTAACCCCCGGGTCCGAAGCTTTCTTT	-	TRBJ1-1	-	TRBV7-9
CASSLTGGLPPYNEQFF	TGTGCCAGCAGCCTCACGGGGGGTCTTCCTCCCTACAATGAGCAGTTCTTC	TRBD2	TRBJ2-1	medium-sized	TRBV7-2